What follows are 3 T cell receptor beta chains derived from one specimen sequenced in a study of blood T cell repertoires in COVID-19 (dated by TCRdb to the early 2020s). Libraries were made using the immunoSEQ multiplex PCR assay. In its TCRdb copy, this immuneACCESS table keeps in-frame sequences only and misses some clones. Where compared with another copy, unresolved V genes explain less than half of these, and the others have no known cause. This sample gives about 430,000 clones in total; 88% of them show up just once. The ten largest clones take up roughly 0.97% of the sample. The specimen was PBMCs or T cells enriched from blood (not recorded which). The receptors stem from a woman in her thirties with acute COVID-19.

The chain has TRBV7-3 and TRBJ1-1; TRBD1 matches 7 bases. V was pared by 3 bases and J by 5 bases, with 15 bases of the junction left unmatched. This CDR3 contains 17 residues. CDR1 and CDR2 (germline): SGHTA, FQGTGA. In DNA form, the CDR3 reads TGTGCCAGCAGCTTGACAGGGATGGGAACAGAGGGTACTGAAGCTTTCTTT. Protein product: CASSLTGMGTEGTEAFF.

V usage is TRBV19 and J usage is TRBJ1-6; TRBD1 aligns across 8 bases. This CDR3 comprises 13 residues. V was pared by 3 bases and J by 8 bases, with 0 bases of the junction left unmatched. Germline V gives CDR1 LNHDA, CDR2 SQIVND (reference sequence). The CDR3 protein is CASSMGQDSPLHF. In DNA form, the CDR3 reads TGTGCCAGTAGTATGGGACAGGATTCACCCCTCCACTTT.

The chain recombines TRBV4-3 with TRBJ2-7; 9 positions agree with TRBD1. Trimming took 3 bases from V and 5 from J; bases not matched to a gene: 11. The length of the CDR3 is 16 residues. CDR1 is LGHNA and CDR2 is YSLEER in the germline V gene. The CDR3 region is CASSHGSGTGNHEQYF. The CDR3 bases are TGCGCCAGCAGCCATGGGTCCGGGACAGGGAACCACGAGCAGTACTTC.